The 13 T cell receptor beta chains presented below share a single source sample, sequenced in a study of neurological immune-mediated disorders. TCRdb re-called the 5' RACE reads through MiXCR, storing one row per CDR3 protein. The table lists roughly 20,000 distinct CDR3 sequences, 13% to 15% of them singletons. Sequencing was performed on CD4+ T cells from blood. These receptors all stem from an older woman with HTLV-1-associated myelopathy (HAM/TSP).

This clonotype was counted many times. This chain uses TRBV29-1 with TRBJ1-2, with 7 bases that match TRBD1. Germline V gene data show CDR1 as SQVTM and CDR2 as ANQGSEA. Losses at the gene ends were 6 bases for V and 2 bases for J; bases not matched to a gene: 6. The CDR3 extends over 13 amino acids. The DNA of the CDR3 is TGCAGCGTGCCAGGACAGGCCAACTATGGCTACACCTTC. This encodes CSVPGQANYGYTF.

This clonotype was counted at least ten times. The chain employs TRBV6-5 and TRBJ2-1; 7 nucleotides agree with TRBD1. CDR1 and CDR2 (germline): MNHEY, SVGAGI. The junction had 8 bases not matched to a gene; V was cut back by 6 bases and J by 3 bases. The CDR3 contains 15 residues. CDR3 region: CASSSDRPVYNEQFF. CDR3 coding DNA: TGTGCCAGCAGCTCGGACAGGCCGGTCTACAATGAGCAGTTCTTC.

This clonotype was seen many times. DNA of the CDR3: TGTGCCAGCAGCTTAGGGCGGGCTAGCACAGATACGCAGTATTTT. Protein product: CASSLGRASTDTQYF. The rearrangement joins TRBV7-8 to TRBJ2-3; possible D gene TRBD2, 5 bases. Germline V gene sequence: CDR1 SGHVS, CDR2 FQNEAQ. This CDR3 has 15 amino acids. Trimming pared 1 base from V and 0 bases from J, leaving 8 bases between. The full variable domain, its missing parts supplied by reference TRBV7-8 and TRBJ2-3, is GAGVSQSPRYKVAKRGQDVALRCDPISGHVSLFWYQQALGQGPEFLTYFQNEAQLDKSGLPSDRFFAERPEGSVSTLKIQRTQQEDSAVYLCASSLGRASTDTQYFGPGTRLTVL.

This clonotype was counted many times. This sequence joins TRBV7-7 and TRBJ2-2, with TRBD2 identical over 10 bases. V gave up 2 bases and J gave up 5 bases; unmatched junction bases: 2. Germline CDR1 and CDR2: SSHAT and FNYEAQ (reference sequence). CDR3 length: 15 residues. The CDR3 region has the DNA TGTGCCAGCAGCTTACAACTAGCGGGAACCGGGGAGCTGTTTTTT. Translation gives CASSLQLAGTGELFF.

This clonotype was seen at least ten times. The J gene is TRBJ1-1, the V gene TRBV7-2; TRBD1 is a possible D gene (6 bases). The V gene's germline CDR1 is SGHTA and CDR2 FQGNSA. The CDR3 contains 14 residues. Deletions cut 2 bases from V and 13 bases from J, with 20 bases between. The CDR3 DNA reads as TGTGCCAGCAGCTTACGGGGGCGGGAGGGGCGGGTTTTCTTT. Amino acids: CASSLRGREGRVFF.

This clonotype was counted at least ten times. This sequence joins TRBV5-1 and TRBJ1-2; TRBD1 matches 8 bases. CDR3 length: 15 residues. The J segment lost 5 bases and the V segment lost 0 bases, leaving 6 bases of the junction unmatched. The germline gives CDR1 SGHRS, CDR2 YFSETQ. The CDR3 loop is CASSLVLQGGYGYTF. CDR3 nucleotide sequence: TGCGCCAGCAGCTTGGTGTTACAGGGGGGATATGGCTACACCTTC.

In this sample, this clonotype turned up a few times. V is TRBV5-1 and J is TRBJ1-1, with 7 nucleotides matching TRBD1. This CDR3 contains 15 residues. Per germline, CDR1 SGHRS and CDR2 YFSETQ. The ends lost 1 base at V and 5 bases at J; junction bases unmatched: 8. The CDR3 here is CASSLKGARNTEAFF. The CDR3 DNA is TGCGCCAGCAGCTTGAAGGGGGCGAGGAATACTGAAGCTTTCTTT.

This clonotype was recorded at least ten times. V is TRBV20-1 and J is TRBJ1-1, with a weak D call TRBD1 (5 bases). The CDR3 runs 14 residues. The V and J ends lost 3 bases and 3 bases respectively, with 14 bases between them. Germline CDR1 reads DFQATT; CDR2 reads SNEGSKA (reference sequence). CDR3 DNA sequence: TGCAGTGCTAGGGAGTGGGGGGAAGACACTGAAGCTTTCTTT. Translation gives CSAREWGEDTEAFF.

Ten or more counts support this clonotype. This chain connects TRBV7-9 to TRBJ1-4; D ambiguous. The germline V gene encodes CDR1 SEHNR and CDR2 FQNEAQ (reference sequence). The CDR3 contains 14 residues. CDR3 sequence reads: CGYKWGATNEKLFF. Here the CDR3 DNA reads TGTGGATACAAGTGGGGAGCAACTAATGAAAAACTGTTTTTT.

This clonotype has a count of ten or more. CDR3 DNA: TGCGCCAGCAGCTGGACTAGCGGGATCACAGATACGCAGTATTTT. Amino acid sequence: CASSWTSGITDTQYF. The rearrangement uses TRBV5-1 and TRBJ2-3; 12 bases fit TRBD2. Trimming took 3 bases from V and 2 from J; bases not matched to a gene: 1. The CDR3 has 15 amino acids. CDR1 SGHRS and CDR2 YFSETQ come from the germline V gene.

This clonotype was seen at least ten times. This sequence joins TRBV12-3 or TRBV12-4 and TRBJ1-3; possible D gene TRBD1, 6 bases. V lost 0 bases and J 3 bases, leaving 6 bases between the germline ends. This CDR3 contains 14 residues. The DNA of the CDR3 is TGTGCCAGCAGTTTAGCAGGGGGTGGAAACACCATATATTTT. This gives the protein CASSLAGGGNTIYF.

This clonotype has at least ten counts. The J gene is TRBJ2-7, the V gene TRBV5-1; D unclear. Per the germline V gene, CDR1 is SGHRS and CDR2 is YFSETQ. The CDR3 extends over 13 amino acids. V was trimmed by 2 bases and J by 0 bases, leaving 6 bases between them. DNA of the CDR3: TGCGCCAGCAGCTTACCGAGCTCCTACGAGCAGTACTTC. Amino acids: CASSLPSSYEQYF. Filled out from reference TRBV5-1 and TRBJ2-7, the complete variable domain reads KAGVTQTPRYLIKTRGQQVTLSCSPISGHRSVSWYQQTPGQGLQFLFEYFSETQRNKGNFPGRFSGRQFSNSRSEMNVSTLELGDSALYLCASSLPSSYEQYFGPGTRLTVT.

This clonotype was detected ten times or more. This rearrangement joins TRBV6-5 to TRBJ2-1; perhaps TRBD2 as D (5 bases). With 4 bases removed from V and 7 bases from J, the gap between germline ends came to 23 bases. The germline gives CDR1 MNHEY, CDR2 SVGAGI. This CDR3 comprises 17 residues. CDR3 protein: CASSFGRRVNSKNEQFF. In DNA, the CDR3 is TGTGCCAGCAGTTTTGGGCGGCGGGTGAATTCGAAGAATGAGCAGTTCTTC.